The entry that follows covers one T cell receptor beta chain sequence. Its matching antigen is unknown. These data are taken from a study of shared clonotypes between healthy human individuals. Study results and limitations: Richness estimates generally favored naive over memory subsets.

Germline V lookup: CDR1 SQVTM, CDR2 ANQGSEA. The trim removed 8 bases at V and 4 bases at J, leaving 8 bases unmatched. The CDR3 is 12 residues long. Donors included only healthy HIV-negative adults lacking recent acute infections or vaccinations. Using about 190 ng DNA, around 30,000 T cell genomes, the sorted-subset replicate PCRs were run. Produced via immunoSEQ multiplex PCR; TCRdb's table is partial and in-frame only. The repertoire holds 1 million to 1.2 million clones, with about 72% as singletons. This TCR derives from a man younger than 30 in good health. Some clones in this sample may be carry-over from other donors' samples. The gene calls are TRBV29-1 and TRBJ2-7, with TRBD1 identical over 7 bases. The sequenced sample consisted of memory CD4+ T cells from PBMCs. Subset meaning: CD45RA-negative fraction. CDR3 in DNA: TGCAGCTACCAGGGGGTGGGGTACGAGCAGTACTTC. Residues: CSYQGVGYEQYF.